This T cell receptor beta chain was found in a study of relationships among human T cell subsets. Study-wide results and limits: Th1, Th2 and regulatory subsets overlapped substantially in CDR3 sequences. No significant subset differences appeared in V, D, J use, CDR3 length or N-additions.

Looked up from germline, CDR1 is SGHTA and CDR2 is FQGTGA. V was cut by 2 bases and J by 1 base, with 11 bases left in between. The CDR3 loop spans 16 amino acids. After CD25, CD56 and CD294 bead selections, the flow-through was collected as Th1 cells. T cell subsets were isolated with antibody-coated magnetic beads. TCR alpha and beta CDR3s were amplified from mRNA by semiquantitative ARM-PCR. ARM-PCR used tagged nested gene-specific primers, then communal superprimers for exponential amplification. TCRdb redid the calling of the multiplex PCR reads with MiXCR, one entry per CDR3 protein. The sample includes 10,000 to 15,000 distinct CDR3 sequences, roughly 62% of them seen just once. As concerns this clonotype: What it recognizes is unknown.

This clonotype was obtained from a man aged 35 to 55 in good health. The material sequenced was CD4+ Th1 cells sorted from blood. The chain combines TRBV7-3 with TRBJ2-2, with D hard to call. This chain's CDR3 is CASSLLPLMNTGELFF. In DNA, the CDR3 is TGTGCCAGCAGCTTATTACCCCTTATGAACACCGGGGAGCTGTTTTTT.